The 30 T cell receptor beta chains presented below share a single source sample, sequenced in a study of blood T cells in healthy people across ages. For the second PCR, which ran for roughly 7 to 11 cycles, a sample-barcoded 5' primer and a J-beta primer mix were used. TCRdb fed the 5' RACE reads into MiXCR, producing one record per CDR3 protein. The data show about 1 million distinct CDR3 sequences, with more than 35% seen just once and 15% to 20% held by the top ten. Input material: blood. The receptor set was obtained from a woman aged 60-75 years in good health.

The J gene is TRBJ1-5, the V gene TRBV7-8; TRBD1 aligns across 7 bases. The CDR3 sequence is 15 residues long. The J segment lost 9 bases and the V segment lost 5 bases, leaving 13 bases of the junction unmatched. CDR1 is SGHVS and CDR2 is FQNEAQ in the germline V gene. The CDR3 coding sequence is TGTGCCAGCAGCCAGACAGGGACGGCATTTTCGCCCCAGCATTTT. It codes for CASSQTGTAFSPQHF.

V is TRBV20-1 and J is TRBJ2-7; TRBD2 agrees at 8 bases. The length of the CDR3 is 13 residues. With 6 bases clipped from V and 3 bases from J, the junction kept 7 bases outside the gene matches. Germline loops: CDR1 DFQATT, CDR2 SNEGSKA (reference sequence). The CDR3: CSALAGTDYEQYF. CDR3 sequence (DNA): TGCAGTGCCTTAGCGGGAACCGACTACGAGCAGTACTTC.

This rearrangement joins TRBV14 to TRBJ2-5; D unresolved. Germline V lookup: CDR1 SGHDN, CDR2 FVKESK. CDR3 length equals 16 residues. V lost 2 bases, J lost 0 bases, and 13 bases lay in between. CDR3: CASSQRSRVYQETQYF. The DNA of the CDR3 is TGTGCCAGCAGCCAAAGGAGTCGAGTGTACCAAGAGACCCAGTACTTC.

This clonotype appeared a few times. The CDR3 here is CSAGLAGGPSYEQFF. The CDR3 bases are TGCAGTGCAGGACTAGCGGGAGGGCCCTCTTATGAGCAGTTCTTC. The chain employs TRBV20-1 and TRBJ2-1; TRBD2 matches 15 bases. V gave up 6 bases and J gave up 8 bases; unmatched junction bases: 8. Germline V CDR1 and CDR2: DFQATT, SNEGSKA (reference sequence). The CDR3 has 15 amino acids.

This clonotype was counted only a few times. CDR3 residues: CASSYRQISYEQYF. In DNA, the CDR3 is TGTGCCAGCAGTTACCGGCAGATTTCCTACGAGCAGTACTTC. The chain combines TRBV6-6 with TRBJ2-5; D remains unclear. The closer fit of TRBJ2-7 to the DNA end suggests the J call may be wrong. The CDR3 runs to 14 residues. The germline V gene encodes CDR1 MNHNY and CDR2 SVGAGI (reference sequence).

The chain couples TRBV24-1 to TRBJ2-5; 12 nucleotides match TRBD1. Per the germline V gene, CDR1 is KGHDR and CDR2 is SFDVKD. J was trimmed by 11 bases and V by 2 bases; bases with no gene match: 8. CDR3 length: 15 residues. This CDR3 is CATSDWGQGAYEQYF. CDR3 in DNA: TGTGCCACCAGTGATTGGGGACAGGGGGCGTATGAGCAGTACTTC.

The chain has TRBV18 and TRBJ2-7, with a weak D call TRBD1 (5 bases). The CDR3 runs to 15 residues. CDR1 is KGHSH, CDR2 LQKENI, per germline. V was shortened by 1 base and J by 2 bases, with 12 bases between the two germline ends. CDR3: CASSPLPTATYEQYF. The DNA of the CDR3 is TGTGCCAGCTCACCACTCCCGACAGCGACCTACGAGCAGTACTTC.

The V gene is TRBV7-2, the J gene TRBJ2-5; 9 bases agree with TRBD2. The CDR3 runs to 17 residues. J was trimmed by 0 bases and V by 5 bases; bases with no gene match: 10. From germline, CDR1 is SGHTA and CDR2 FQGNSA. The CDR3 protein is CASSPEVWTSDQETQYF. CDR3 in DNA: TGTGCCAGCAGCCCGGAAGTGTGGACTAGCGACCAAGAGACCCAGTACTTC.

A few counts support this clonotype. The chain links TRBV4-2 to TRBJ2-7, with 9 bases matching TRBD1. Looked up from germline, CDR1 is LGHNA and CDR2 is YNFKEQ. The V gene end was trimmed by 3 bases and the J gene end by 3 bases; junction bases not matched to a gene: 6. There are 15 residues in the CDR3. CDR3 protein: CASSHGQGSYYEQYF. As DNA, the CDR3 is TGTGCCAGCAGCCACGGACAGGGGTCGTACTACGAGCAGTACTTC.

This clonotype was found a few times. The chain couples TRBV3-1 to TRBJ2-7; TRBD2 matches 13 bases. CDR3 length equals 16 residues. Germline CDR1 reads LGHDT; CDR2 reads YNNKEL (reference sequence). Trimming took 3 bases from V and 1 from J; bases not matched to a gene: 3. The CDR3 nucleotides are TGTGCCAGCAGCCACCCGGGACTAGCGGGATCCTACGAGCAGTACTTC. As protein: CASSHPGLAGSYEQYF.

The chain employs TRBV7-8 and TRBJ2-5; D is uncertain. Between the trimmed V and J ends, which lost 3 bases and 5 bases, there was a span of 16 bases. CDR1 and CDR2 from the germline V gene are SGHVS and FQNEAQ. This CDR3 spans 15 amino acids. Here the CDR3 DNA reads TGTGCCAGCAGCTTGGCGTGGCTCCCAGGCGAGACCCAGTACTTC. This codes for CASSLAWLPGETQYF.

The chain links TRBV27 to TRBJ2-7, with TRBD1 matching over 11 bases. The CDR3 loop spans 12 amino acids. V lost 10 bases to trimming and J lost 6 bases; unmatched junction nucleotides: 5. Germline V CDR1 and CDR2: MNHEY, SMNVEV (reference sequence). The CDR3 spells CATEDRGLEQYF. CDR3 DNA: TGTGCCACCGAGGACAGGGGGCTCGAGCAGTACTTC.

The chain joins TRBV10-3 to TRBJ1-1; 9 positions agree with TRBD1. The CDR3 has 15 amino acids. Germline lookup yields CDR1 ENHRY and CDR2 SYGVKD. Trimming removed 6 bases from V and 0 bases from J; junction bases left unmatched: 5. This CDR3 is CAIRGTGNMNTEAFF. The CDR3 bases are TGTGCCATCAGGGGGACAGGGAACATGAACACTGAAGCTTTCTTT.

This chain links TRBV7-9 with TRBJ2-5; D is ambiguous. With 2 bases removed from V and 2 bases from J, the gap between germline ends came to 12 bases. This CDR3 has 15 residues. Germline CDR1 reads SEHNR; CDR2 reads FQNEAQ (reference sequence). The CDR3 sequence is CASSLSSETQETQYF. CDR3 coding DNA: TGTGCCAGCAGCTTAAGCTCGGAAACACAAGAGACCCAGTACTTC.

This rearrangement joins TRBV7-3 to TRBJ2-2; 12 bases map to TRBD2. Germline V lookup: CDR1 SGHTA, CDR2 FQGTGA. V was pared by 1 base and J by 5 bases, with 5 bases of the junction left unmatched. The CDR3 spans 17 residues. In DNA, the CDR3 is TGTGCCAGCAGCTTAAGGAGACTAGCGGGAGAAACCGGGGAGCTGTTTTTT. Translating it yields CASSLRRLAGETGELFF.

J is TRBJ2-7 and V is TRBV27; D gene unclear. The germline CDR1 and CDR2 sequences are MNHEY and SMNVEV (reference sequence). With 8 bases removed from V and 7 bases from J, the gap between germline ends came to 24 bases. There are 15 residues in the CDR3. The CDR3 region is CASYFNRGSVNEQYF. The CDR3 DNA reads as TGTGCCAGCTACTTTAATAGAGGATCGGTTAATGAGCAGTACTTC.

V usage is TRBV7-6 and J usage is TRBJ2-3; D ambiguous. The CDR3 loop spans 14 amino acids. Germline V gene lookup returns CDR1 SGHVS and CDR2 FNYEAQ. Trimming cost V 5 bases and J 5 bases, with 14 bases left between them. CDR3 amino acids: CASSTSLPRDTQYF. The DNA for the CDR3 is TGTGCCAGCAGCACGTCGTTGCCTCGAGATACGCAGTATTTT. Full variable domain (outside the CDR3, taken from reference TRBV7-6 and TRBJ2-3): GAGVSQSPRYKVTKRGQDVALRCDPISGHVSLYWYRQALGQGPEFLTYFNYEAQQDKSGLPNDRFSAERPEGSISTLTIQRTEQRDSAMYRCASSTSLPRDTQYFGPGTRLTVL.

The chain recombines TRBV5-8 with TRBJ2-7; TRBD1 or TRBD2 may be the D gene (5 bases each). With 4 bases removed from V and 3 bases from J, the gap between germline ends came to 14 bases. Germline assignment: CDR1 SGHTS and CDR2 YDEGEE. The CDR3 covers 14 residues. CDR3 region: CASSNRKRGYEQYF. The CDR3 DNA reads TGTGCCAGCAGCAACAGGAAGAGGGGCTACGAGCAGTACTTC. The full variable domain, in which reference TRBV5-8 and TRBJ2-7 provide the parts outside the CDR3, is EAGVTQSPTHLIKTRGQQATLRCSPISGHTSVYWYQQALGLGLQFLLWYDEGEERNRGNFPPRFSGRQFPNYSSELNVNALELEDSALYLCASSNRKRGYEQYFGPGTRLTVT.

The chain links TRBV7-9 to TRBJ2-1; D is unresolved. This CDR3 has 14 amino acids. Germline CDR1 reads SEHNR; CDR2 reads FQNEAQ (reference sequence). V was pared by 1 base and J by 8 bases, with 12 bases between. The CDR3 reads CASSLELSEDEQFF. The CDR3, as DNA: TGTGCCAGCAGCTTAGAGTTGTCAGAGGATGAGCAGTTCTTC.

The rearrangement uses TRBV20-1 and TRBJ2-3; unclear D gene. The CDR3 extends over 13 amino acids. The germline CDR1 and CDR2 sequences are DFQATT and SNEGSKA (reference sequence). Trimming removed 4 bases at V and 9 bases at J, with 17 bases between. This CDR3 is CSAIHGFYDTQYF. The CDR3 bases are TGCAGTGCTATCCACGGATTTTATGACACGCAGTATTTT.

The chain employs TRBV7-9 and TRBJ2-5, with D maybe TRBD2 (5 bases). Germline assignment: CDR1 SEHNR and CDR2 FQNEAQ (reference sequence). The CDR3 extends over 15 amino acids. Deletions cut 1 base from V and 1 base from J, with 10 bases between. CDR3 coding DNA: TGTGCCAGCAGCTTAGTGATCCGGGGCCAAGAGACCCAGTACTTC. This sequence encodes CASSLVIRGQETQYF.

This clonotype was picked up many times. The chain is built from TRBV12-3 or TRBV12-4 and TRBJ2-5; 7 positions agree with TRBD1. This CDR3 is 12 amino acids long. V shed 6 bases and J 5 bases; nucleotides not matched to a gene: 3. CDR3 bases: TGTGCCAGCAGAGGCAGGGGGGAGACCCAGTACTTC. Protein: CASRGRGETQYF.

This clonotype was seen only a few times. This chain links TRBV7-9 with TRBJ1-4; the match to TRBD1 covers 7 bases. V trimming: 4 bases; J trimming: 8 bases; junction bases outside the gene matches: 13. Germline CDR1 and CDR2: SEHNR and FQNEAQ (reference sequence). This CDR3 region has 16 residues. The CDR3 region has the DNA TGTGCCAGCAGCTCCCCCCGACAGGGTCTCGGAGAAAAACTGTTTTTT. Translated: CASSSPRQGLGEKLFF.

This chain uses TRBV5-4 with TRBJ2-1; 11 bases line up with TRBD1. In germline, CDR1 is SGHNT, CDR2 YYREEE (reference sequence). V lost 4 bases, J lost 4 bases, and 4 bases stayed unmatched. The CDR3 length is 15 residues. CDR3 sequence: CASSRGQGDYNEQFF. CDR3 bases: TGTGCCAGCAGCCGGGGACAGGGGGATTACAATGAGCAGTTCTTC.

The chain recombines TRBV20-1 with TRBJ2-1; possibly TRBD2 for D (6 bases). Germline CDR1 DFQATT, CDR2 SNEGSKA (reference sequence). V was cut by 6 bases and J by 4 bases, with 19 bases left in between. The CDR3 consists of 15 residues. CDR3 DNA: TGCAGTGCAACCCTGAGCGGGTCCCCATACAATGAGCAGTTCTTC. Translating gives CSATLSGSPYNEQFF.

The genes are TRBV25-1 and TRBJ2-3; the D gene is possibly TRBD2 (6 bases). CDR3 length: 14 residues. The V and J ends lost 3 bases and 0 bases respectively, with 7 bases between them. Germline V gene lookup returns CDR1 MGHDK and CDR2 SYGVNS. CDR3 sequence (DNA): TGTGCCAGCAGTGATGGGGGGAGCACAGATACGCAGTATTTT. It yields the protein CASSDGGSTDTQYF.

The chain couples TRBV5-6 to TRBJ2-5; a possible D gene is TRBD2 (5 bases). The length of the CDR3 is 13 residues. CDR1 and CDR2 (germline): SGHDT, YYEEEE. V gave up 2 bases and J gave up 1 base, with 6 bases separating them. CDR3 coding DNA: TGTGCCAGCAGCTTTACTAGCCAAGAGACCCAGTACTTC. Translated, it gives CASSFTSQETQYF.

This clonotype was seen a handful of times. V usage is TRBV27 and J usage is TRBJ1-2; 8 bases map to TRBD1. Looked up from germline, CDR1 is MNHEY and CDR2 is SMNVEV (reference sequence). The CDR3 is 13 amino acids. The V gene end was trimmed by 6 bases and the J gene end by 3 bases; junction bases not matched to a gene: 3. CDR3 in DNA: TGTGCCAGCAGCTCGACAGGGGACTATGGCTACACCTTC. It translates to CASSSTGDYGYTF.

The chain uses TRBV2 and TRBJ2-5; 16 bases are shared with TRBD2. Matching the DNA end better, TRBJ2-7 makes the J call doubtful. This CDR3 has 19 residues. In germline, CDR1 is SNHLY, CDR2 FYNNEI. Here the CDR3 DNA reads TGTGCCAGCAAGCTTCACCCGGGACTAGCGGGAGGGCCATCGTACGAGCAGTACTTC. This gives the protein CASKLHPGLAGGPSYEQYF.

This clonotype was recorded at least ten times. The rearrangement joins TRBV5-1 to TRBJ2-1, with TRBD2 matching over 11 bases. The CDR3 runs 15 residues. From germline, CDR1 is SGHRS and CDR2 YFSETQ. The trim removed 1 base at V and 10 bases at J, leaving 7 bases unmatched. Here the CDR3 DNA reads TGCGCCAGCAGCTTGCAAACTAGCGGGAGTCGAGAGCAGTTCTTC. Its protein is CASSLQTSGSREQFF.